This TCR beta chain was sequenced during a study of blood T cell repertoires in COVID-19. On the study more broadly: Sample material is recorded as cDNA or gDNA derived from T cells, B-cell-depleted T cells, or PBMCs.

Original processing notes: Reference gene primer amplification yielded estimated nucleated cell counts. TCRdb's table, derived via immunoSEQ multiplex PCR, lists solely in-frame clones and lacks some. That table supplies the V and J calls and clone size; D and trimming were determined from the DNA. The sample yields under 120,000 clones, roughly 69% seen once. Unmatched junction bases numbered 6, after V lost 6 bases and J lost 4 bases. CDR3 length: 14 amino acids. Germline V gene sequence: CDR1 MGHDK, CDR2 SYGVNS. This rearrangement joins TRBV25-1 to TRBJ1-1, with 9 bases lining up with TRBD1. Material for sequencing was peripheral blood. This TCR came from a man at least 80 years old with acute or convalescent COVID-19. The chain's CDR3 is CASSETGGVTEAFF. CDR3 DNA sequence: TGTGCCAGCAGCGAGACAGGGGGGGTCACTGAAGCTTTCTTT. The whole variable domain, remainder taken from reference TRBV25-1 and TRBJ1-1, is EADIYQTPRYLVIGTGKKITLECSQTMGHDKMYWYQQDPGMELHLIHYSYGVNSTEKGDLSSESTVSRIRTEHFPLTLESARPSHTSQYLCASSETGGVTEAFFGQGTRLTVV.